The 20 T cell receptor beta chains reported below all come from one sample, sequenced in a study of OX40 agonist ivuxolimab in advanced cancers. Profiling relied on immunoSEQ multiplex PCR, and the TCRdb table lists in-frame clones only, not all of them. Seen here are about 67,000 clones, about 88% observed once, and the top ten hold around 2%. Source: CD4+ or CD8+ T cells sorted from blood, taken in a trial of the OX40 agonist ivuxolimab. These receptors were taken from an adult with an advanced solid tumor such as melanoma, head and neck, liver or kidney cancer.

The CDR3 DNA reads as TGTGCCAGCAGCCCGGGCACTGAAGCTTTCTTT. This translates into CASSPGTEAFF. The rearrangement joins TRBV14 to TRBJ1-1; D gene unclear. CDR3 length: 11 amino acids. Germline V lookup: CDR1 SGHDN, CDR2 FVKESK. The V end was cut by 4 bases, the J end by 4 bases, with 4 bases between.

The J gene is TRBJ2-3, the V gene TRBV11-2; the D is unclear. CDR3 length: 13 amino acids. The V and J ends lost 0 bases and 4 bases respectively, with 5 bases between them. CDR1 is SGHAT and CDR2 is FQNNGV in the germline V gene. For the CDR3, the DNA is TGTGCCAGCAGCTTAGATCAGGCAGATACGCAGTATTTT. As protein: CASSLDQADTQYF.

This chain connects TRBV5-8 to TRBJ2-7; TRBD2 matches 15 bases. The CDR3 is 15 residues long. Germline V lookup: CDR1 SGHTS, CDR2 YDEGEE. The junction had 1 base not matched to a gene; V was cut back by 2 bases and J by 4 bases. The CDR3 is CASSFGLAGGYEQYF. The DNA for the CDR3 is TGTGCCAGCAGCTTTGGACTAGCGGGAGGGTACGAGCAGTACTTC.

The chain links TRBV13 to TRBJ2-2; no firm D call. Germline V gene lookup returns CDR1 PRHDT and CDR2 FYEKMQ (reference sequence). The CDR3 is 15 residues long. V was trimmed by 0 bases and J by 0 bases, leaving 5 bases between them. CDR3 sequence reads: CASSLGRPNTGELFF. CDR3 bases: TGTGCCAGCAGCTTAGGGCGGCCGAACACCGGGGAGCTGTTTTTT. The complete variable domain, with remaining parts taken from reference TRBV13 and TRBJ2-2, reads AAGVIQSPRHLIKEKRETATLKCYPIPRHDTVYWYQQGPGQDPQFLISFYEKMQSDKGSIPDRFSAQQFSDYHSELNMSSLELGDSALYFCASSLGRPNTGELFFGEGSRLTVL.

This chain links TRBV19 with TRBJ2-1, with 15 positions matching TRBD2. V trimming: 1 base; J trimming: 5 bases; junction bases outside the gene matches: 6. This CDR3 has 18 amino acids. Germline CDR1 and CDR2: LNHDA and SQIVND (reference sequence). CDR3 sequence: CASSIVGTSGRTHNEQFF. DNA for the CDR3: TGTGCCAGTAGTATAGTCGGGACTAGCGGGAGGACACACAATGAGCAGTTCTTC.

CDR3 nucleotides: TGTGCCAGCAGCCTACGGATCGCCACAGATACGCAGTATTTT. This sequence encodes CASSLRIATDTQYF. The rearrangement uses TRBV14 and TRBJ2-3; no clear D. Trimming took off 4 bases at V and 2 bases at J, with 10 bases between the two ends. The CDR3 covers 14 residues. The germline CDR1 and CDR2 sequences are SGHDN and FVKESK.

This clone was detected once. The chain joins TRBV28 to TRBJ2-7; TRBD2 aligns across 8 bases. Trimming took 5 bases from V and 3 from J; bases not matched to a gene: 6. Per the germline V gene, CDR1 is MDHEN and CDR2 is SYDVKM. The CDR3 sequence is 14 residues long. The chain's CDR3 is CASSPGGGSYEQYF. The CDR3 DNA reads TGTGCCAGCAGTCCCGGGGGGGGAAGCTACGAGCAGTACTTC.

The chain carries TRBV28 and TRBJ2-1; D tentatively fits TRBD1 or TRBD2 (5 bases each). Germline lookup yields CDR1 MDHEN and CDR2 SYDVKM. V lost 8 bases to trimming and J lost 6 bases, with 20 bases between them. This CDR3 is 15 amino acids long. In DNA, the CDR3 is TGTGCCAGCTCCCGGTGGGGGAACAATCGCAATGAGCAGTTCTTC. Its protein product is CASSRWGNNRNEQFF.

V usage is TRBV30 and J usage is TRBJ2-1; TRBD2 is a possible D gene (7 bases). The V gene's germline CDR1 is GTSNPN and CDR2 SVGIG (reference sequence). The germline V and J ends were trimmed by 4 bases and 6 bases, with 19 bases remaining between them. CDR3 length: 15 amino acids. CDR3 amino acids: CAWTMRGTGGNEQFF. In DNA, the CDR3 is TGTGCCTGGACCATGAGGGGGACGGGGGGCAATGAGCAGTTCTTC.

This sequence joins TRBV7-9 and TRBJ2-6; D remains unclear. The germline V and J ends were trimmed by 5 bases and 4 bases, with 15 bases remaining between them. Germline V gene data show CDR1 as SEHNR and CDR2 as FQNEAQ (reference sequence). The CDR3 has 16 residues. CDR3 coding DNA: TGTGCCAGCAGCCCCCGGTCTAGTAGGGGGGCCAACGTCCTGACTTTC. This gives the protein CASSPRSSRGANVLTF.

The chain uses TRBV5-1 and TRBJ2-7, with D unresolved. Germline V CDR1 and CDR2: SGHRS, YFSETQ. This CDR3 spans 13 amino acids. Trimming cost V 3 bases and J 6 bases, with 13 bases left between them. The CDR3 loop is CASSWGTATEQYF. In nucleotides, the CDR3 is TGCGCCAGCAGCTGGGGAACCGCTACCGAGCAGTACTTC. The full variable domain, rest sourced from reference TRBV5-1 and TRBJ2-7, is KAGVTQTPRYLIKTRGQQVTLSCSPISGHRSVSWYQQTPGQGLQFLFEYFSETQRNKGNFPGRFSGRQFSNSRSEMNVSTLELGDSALYLCASSWGTATEQYFGPGTRLTVT.

This chain uses TRBV7-9 with TRBJ2-1, with 9 bases that match TRBD1. The V gene's germline CDR1 is SEHNR and CDR2 FQNEAQ (reference sequence). The V segment lost 5 bases and the J segment 4 bases; nucleotides outside the gene matches: 6. The CDR3 consists of 15 residues. CDR3 bases: TGTGCCAGCAGCCCCAGGGACAGGGAGTACAATGAGCAGTTCTTC. Its protein is CASSPRDREYNEQFF.

The J gene is TRBJ2-1, the V gene TRBV6-5, with D maybe TRBD2 (6 bases). The CDR3 is 15 amino acids. In germline, CDR1 is MNHEY, CDR2 SVGAGI. V lost 6 bases and J lost 5, with 17 bases in between. CDR3 amino acids: CASRKNGGKDNEQFF. In DNA, the CDR3 is TGTGCCAGCAGAAAAAACGGGGGTAAAGACAATGAGCAGTTCTTC.

This chain links TRBV19 with TRBJ1-5; D is unclear. This CDR3 has 14 amino acids. CDR1 LNHDA and CDR2 SQIVND come from the germline V gene (reference sequence). V was cut by 3 bases and J by 4 bases, with 10 bases left in between. The CDR3 DNA follows: TGTGCCAGTAGTATTGGGTCGGGGAATCAGCCCCAGCATTTT. This sequence encodes CASSIGSGNQPQHF.

This chain links TRBV11-1 with TRBJ2-2; D is undetermined. Per the germline V gene, CDR1 is SGHAT and CDR2 is FQDESV (reference sequence). The CDR3 covers 12 residues. V was shortened by 8 bases and J by 7 bases, with 11 bases between the two germline ends. For the CDR3, the DNA is TGTGCCAGCTGCGTCGTCGGCGGGGAGCTGTTTTTT. Protein: CASCVVGGELFF.

V usage is TRBV10-2 and J usage is TRBJ1-5; weak D call: TRBD1 (5 bases). Germline V gene lookup returns CDR1 WSHSY and CDR2 SAAADI. This CDR3 is 14 amino acids long. Trimming stripped 5 bases from V and 2 bases from J, with 10 bases between. The CDR3 region is CASSLGLGNQPQHF. CDR3 DNA sequence: TGCGCCAGCAGTTTGGGGCTTGGCAATCAGCCCCAGCATTTT.

The V and J genes are TRBV5-5 and TRBJ2-7, with D maybe TRBD2 (5 bases). The germline gives CDR1 SGHKS, CDR2 YYEKEE (reference sequence). Trimming took off 1 base at V and 4 bases at J, with 6 bases between the two ends. This CDR3 has 12 amino acids. The CDR3 DNA is TGTGCCAGCAGCTTGACTAGGTACGAGCAGTACTTC. It is translated as CASSLTRYEQYF.

This clone is a singleton in its sample. The rearrangement uses TRBV6-6 and TRBJ2-7; the match to TRBD2 covers 8 bases. This CDR3 region has 15 residues. The germline gives CDR1 MNHNY, CDR2 SVGAGI (reference sequence). V dropped 5 bases and J dropped 2; count of bases not matched to a gene: 8. The CDR3 reads CASSRGGTATYEQYF. The CDR3 DNA is TGTGCCAGCAGTCGCGGGGGGACCGCCACCTACGAGCAGTACTTC.

The chain combines TRBV6-1 with TRBJ2-7; TRBD2 might be the D (6 bases). The germline V gene has CDR1 MNHNS and CDR2 SASEGT. This CDR3 has 13 amino acids. CDR3: CVSRQRASYEQYF. CDR3 DNA sequence: TGTGTGAGCCGTCAGCGGGCCTCCTACGAGCAGTACTTC.

DNA for the CDR3: TGTGCCAGCCTGAAAGCGGGGATCCACGGCTACACCTTC. Translated, it gives CASLKAGIHGYTF. This rearrangement joins TRBV28 to TRBJ1-2; D is undetermined. The germline CDR1 and CDR2 sequences are MDHEN and SYDVKM. The length of the CDR3 is 13 residues. With 8 bases removed from V and 8 bases from J, the gap between germline ends came to 18 bases.